Listed below are T cell receptor beta chains from one sample, sequenced in a study of shared clonotypes between healthy human individuals. Produced via immunoSEQ multiplex PCR; TCRdb's table is partial and in-frame only. The top ten clones hold 12% of a sample with hundreds of thousands of clones, 70% to 80% of them seen once. The specimen sequenced was PBMCs. Receptors originate from a woman aged 40 to 50 in good health. Some clones in this sample may be carry-over from other donors' samples. Both conserved end residues are part of each CDR3. A D gene is named only where the DNA matches it firmly. Clone size is given for some rows only: seen once, a few or many times, or a class if the clone is expanded.

V	size	D	J	CDR3	DNA
TRBV9	NA	NA	TRBJ2-3	CASSVAGQTSTDTQYF	TGTGCCAGCAGCGTAGCGGGGCAGACTAGCACAGATACGCAGTATTTT
TRBV29-1	NA	TRBD1	TRBJ2-7	CSFSGTGTYEQYF	TGCAGCTTCTCCGGGACAGGGACTTACGAGCAGTACTTC
TRBV5-1	many	NA	TRBJ1-5	CASSTGTTNQPQHF	TGCGCCAGCAGCACCGGGACTACTAATCAGCCCCAGCATTTT
TRBV7-9	few	NA	TRBJ1-1	CASSSLDRPNTEAFF	TGTGCCAGCAGCTCCCTGGATCGTCCCAACACTGAAGCTTTCTTT
TRBV7-3	NA	NA	TRBJ2-6	CASSSQSGTGANVLTF	TGTGCCAGCAGCTCCCAATCGGGGACTGGGGCCAACGTCCTGACTTTC
TRBV7-2	few	NA	TRBJ2-6	CASSLVISGANVLTF	TGTGCCAGCAGCTTAGTTATCTCTGGGGCCAACGTCCTGACTTTC
TRBV27	NA	NA	TRBJ2-4	CASSTLALLAKNIQYF	TGTGCCAGCAGTACCCTTGCGCTATTAGCCAAAAACATTCAGTACTTC
TRBV7-9	NA	TRBD1	TRBJ2-7	CASSLGTGEYEQYF	TGTGCCAGCAGCTTAGGGACAGGGGAATACGAGCAGTACTTC
TRBV11-2	NA	TRBD2	TRBJ2-7	CASSTSGSLGEQYF	TGTGCCAGCAGCACTAGCGGGAGTTTAGGCGAGCAGTACTTC
TRBV9	once	TRBD2	TRBJ2-4	CASSVGAGGPQNIQYF	TGTGCCAGCAGCGTAGGGGCGGGAGGGCCCCAAAACATTCAGTACTTC
TRBV2	NA	NA	TRBJ1-1	CASEWGETFEAFF	TGTGCCAGCGAGTGGGGGGAGACCTTTGAAGCTTTCTTT
TRBV7-9	once	NA	TRBJ2-7	CASSPGLEAKYF	TGTGCCAGCAGCCCGGGACTGGAGGCAAAGTACTTC
TRBV28	NA	TRBD2	TRBJ2-7	CASSPVGLAGTHSYEQYF	TGTGCCAGCAGCCCGGTTGGCCTAGCGGGAACCCACTCCTACGAGCAGTACTTC
TRBV15	NA	NA	TRBJ2-7	CATSRVGSEQYF	TGTGCCACCAGCAGAGTAGGGTCGGAGCAGTACTTC
TRBV15	NA	TRBD2	TRBJ2-7	CATSRGGSQSYEQYF	TGTGCCACCAGCAGAGGCGGGAGTCAATCCTACGAGCAGTACTTC
TRBV7-3	once	NA	TRBJ2-1	CASSLNFPGLTEAKHRKYNEQFF	TGTGCCAGCAGCTTAAATTTTCCCGGGCTGACGGAGGCCAAACACCGAAAGTACAATGAGCAGTTCTTC
TRBV11-2	NA	NA	TRBJ2-1	CASSLQRDNEQFF	TGTGCCAGCAGCCTCCAACGGGACAATGAGCAGTTCTTC
TRBV4-1	NA	TRBD2	TRBJ2-3	CASSQDLLAGGIPDTQYF	TGCGCCAGCAGCCAAGATTTACTAGCGGGAGGGATACCAGATACGCAGTATTTT
TRBV6-5	NA	TRBD2	TRBJ2-3	CASSYNSGRGNTQYF	TGTGCCAGCAGTTACAATAGCGGGAGGGGAAATACGCAGTATTTT
TRBV18	NA	TRBD1	TRBJ1-3	CASSPGTGGSGNTIYF	TGTGCCAGCTCACCCGGGACAGGGGGCTCTGGAAACACCATATATTTT
TRBV29-1	NA	NA	TRBJ2-7	CSVHTSGRSSYEQYF	TGCAGCGTCCACACGTCGGGACGGAGCTCCTACGAGCAGTACTTC
TRBV6-1	few	TRBD1	TRBJ2-7	CASSSGGNDGRQYF	TGTGCCAGCAGTTCAGGGGGAAACGATGGCAGGCAGTACTTC
TRBV7-9	NA	NA	TRBJ2-3	CASSLRAVTDTQYF	TGTGCCAGCAGCTTACGGGCGGTCACAGATACGCAGTATTTT
TRBV10-2	NA	NA	TRBJ2-5	CASSPSETQYF	TGCGCCAGCAGCCCCTCTGAGACCCAGTACTTC
TRBV7-2	NA	NA	TRBJ1-5	CASSLEAGARNQPQHF	TGTGCCAGCAGCTTAGAGGCGGGGGCGCGCAATCAGCCCCAGCATTTT
TRBV15	NA	TRBD2	TRBJ2-7	CATSGGGGSSYEQYF	TGTGCCACCAGCGGGGGGGGAGGGAGCTCCTACGAGCAGTACTTC
TRBV28	NA	NA	TRBJ1-2	CASTLGRIYGYTF	TGTGCCAGCACCCTGGGGCGGATCTATGGCTACACCTTC
TRBV27	NA	NA	TRBJ2-5	CASSSPSPLETQYF	TGTGCCAGCAGTTCCCCCTCCCCTCTAGAGACCCAGTACTTC
TRBV28	NA	NA	TRBJ2-3	CASSLGGTDTQYF	TGTGCCAGCAGTCTAGGGGGCACAGATACGCAGTATTTT
TRBV2	few	NA	TRBJ1-2	CASKELVYGYTF	TGTGCCAGCAAGGAGTTAGTCTATGGCTACACCTTC
TRBV11-3	NA	TRBD1	TRBJ1-1	CASSLVSQGAEAFF	TGTGCCAGCAGCTTAGTCTCACAGGGGGCTGAAGCTTTCTTT
TRBV18	NA	NA	TRBJ2-5	CASSPWTPEETQYF	TGTGCCAGCTCACCGTGGACGCCGGAAGAGACCCAGTACTTC
TRBV28	NA	TRBD2	TRBJ2-7	CASTLGGARGSYEQYF	TGTGCCAGCACCCTGGGAGGGGCGCGAGGTTCCTACGAGCAGTACTTC
TRBV4-3	once	NA	TRBJ2-1	CASSQEHYPDNEQFF	TGCGCCAGCAGCCAAGAGCACTACCCGGACAATGAGCAGTTCTTC
TRBV19	NA	NA	TRBJ2-5	CASSPWDTKETQYF	TGTGCCAGTAGTCCATGGGACACGAAAGAGACCCAGTACTTC
TRBV9	few	TRBD1	TRBJ1-1	CASNPVGRGTAFF	TGTGCCAGCAACCCAGTGGGCAGGGGGACCGCTTTCTTT
TRBV15	NA	TRBD2	TRBJ2-1	CATSRDQALAGEQFF	TGTGCCACCAGCAGAGATCAAGCGCTAGCGGGGGAGCAGTTCTTC
TRBV7-6	once	NA	TRBJ1-3	CASSSRSVGAGNTIYF	TGTGCCAGCAGCTCTCGATCCGTGGGGGCTGGAAACACCATATATTTT
TRBV5-4	NA	NA	TRBJ1-1	CASSDVDKNTEAFF	TGTGCCAGCAGCGACGTAGACAAGAACACTGAAGCTTTCTTT
TRBV11-1	NA	NA	TRBJ1-1	CASSVRVTEAFF	TGTGCCAGCAGCGTCAGGGTCACTGAAGCTTTCTTT
TRBV4-2	few	NA	TRBJ2-1	CASSPTEFYEQFF	TGTGCCAGCAGCCCCACAGAGTTCTATGAGCAGTTCTTC